This paragraph covers one T cell receptor beta chain sequence. Its antigen is unknown. The data are from a study of T cell responses to AZD1222 COVID-19 vaccine. Study results and caveats: The reported proportion of spike-specific TCRs targeting unmutated variant regions was nearly half. Recipients of two AZD1222 doses showed rising Spike-specific TCR breadth and depth. Mostly white British, mostly female donors; authors suggested clonal diversity may be underestimated.

The CDR3 is 16 amino acids. V dropped 2 bases and J dropped 2; count of bases not matched to a gene: 9. Germline assignment: CDR1 SGHTA and CDR2 FQGNSA. Second doses at about 4 or about 12 weeks were pooled. Method: immunoSEQ multiplex PCR; TCRdb's copy keeps in-frame clones and lacks some. The sample records about 60,000 clones, over 60% being singletons. Sequencing used peripheral blood, obtained 28 days after the second AZD1222 dose. The clonotype originates from an adult who received the AZD1222 COVID-19 vaccine. This sequence joins TRBV7-2 and TRBJ2-7, with 7 bases fitting TRBD2. DNA for the CDR3: TGTGCCAGCAGCTTATATTTTTCTAGCGGAACCTACGAGCAGTACTTC. Amino acids: CASSLYFSSGTYEQYF.